These 3 T cell receptor beta chains came from one sample sequenced in a study of neurological immune-mediated disorders. TCRdb redid the calling of the 5' RACE reads with MiXCR, one entry per CDR3 protein. The profile shows roughly 32,000 distinct CDR3 sequences, about 15% of them singletons. Material for sequencing was PBMCs. The origin of the receptors is a man aged 65-85 years in good health.

The V call is TRBV24-1, the J call TRBJ2-3, with a possible D match to TRBD1 (5 bases). This CDR3 is built from 15 residues. The V end was cut by 4 bases, the J end by 2 bases, with 12 bases between. CDR1 and CDR2 from the germline V gene are KGHDR and SFDVKD. CDR3 in amino acids: CATSEPEGATDTQYF. The CDR3 region has the DNA TGTGCCACCAGTGAACCGGAAGGGGCCACAGATACGCAGTATTTT.

The chain employs TRBV20-1 and TRBJ2-1; TRBD2 aligns across 11 bases. V lost 1 base and J lost 4; bases outside the gene matches: 3. CDR1 is DFQATT and CDR2 is SNEGSKA in the germline V gene (reference sequence). CDR3 length: 15 residues. The CDR3 DNA sequence: TGCAGTGCTAGAGTGGGACTAGCGGAATACAATGAGCAGTTCTTC. As protein: CSARVGLAEYNEQFF.

This clonotype was recorded at least ten times. The chain combines TRBV7-8 with TRBJ1-5; D unclear. The CDR3 is 15 amino acids. The germline gives CDR1 SGHVS, CDR2 FQNEAQ. The V end was cut by 2 bases, the J end by 1 base, with 9 bases between. CDR3 coding DNA: TGTGCCAGCAGCTTACGCGCCCTCAGCAATCAGCCCCAGCATTTT. It translates to CASSLRALSNQPQHF.